These T cell receptor beta chains were read from a single sample in a study of T cell repertoires in cytomegalovirus infection. The antigens of these receptors remain unknown. TCRdb analysed the reads with MiXCR anew, one entry per CDR3 protein. The table lists under 850,000 distinct CDR3 sequences, about 33% of them singletons, with approximately 18% in the top ten. The sample here was cultured PBMCs, taken from culture after CMV antigen stimulation. The source is a human donor in good health (CMV status not recorded). Some clones in this sample may be carry-over from other donors' samples. CDR3s include the opening cysteine and the closing phenylalanine or tryptophan. The D gene is left open where the match is weak. Rows give clone size only sometimes, using once, few, many, or a class for an expanded clone.

J: TRBJ2-5; D: -; size: many; length: 14; V: TRBV7-2; DNA: TGTGCCAGCAGTAAACTCCCTTTGGGGGAGACCCAGTACTTC; CDR3: CASSKLPLGETQYF
J: TRBJ2-1; D: TRBD1; size: -; length: 12; V: TRBV6-1; DNA: TGTGCCACCAGACAGGGTAACAATGAGCAGTTCTTC; CDR3: CATRQGNNEQFF
J: TRBJ2-3; D: -; size: few; length: 17; V: TRBV6-5; DNA: TGTGCCAGCATCAATGACCGTAGGCGGCGCAGGAAAGATACGCAGTATTTT; CDR3: CASINDRRRRRKDTQYF
J: TRBJ2-7; D: -; size: -; length: 14; V: TRBV5-1; DNA: TGCGCCAGCAGCTTAACAGGAGCATTATACGAGCAGTACTTC; CDR3: CASSLTGALYEQYF
J: TRBJ1-1; D: -; size: -; length: 16; V: TRBV12-3/TRBV12-4; DNA: TGTGCCAGCAGTTTAGGGGGCTTTAAAAAGAACACTGAAGCTTTCTTT; CDR3: CASSLGGFKKNTEAFF
J: TRBJ2-5; D: -; size: -; length: 14; V: TRBV7-6; DNA: TGTGCCAGCAGCCAACTCGGTGTGGATGAGACCCAGTACTTC; CDR3: CASSQLGVDETQYF
J: TRBJ1-2; D: TRBD1; size: few; length: 16; V: TRBV6-6; DNA: TGTGCCAGCACCATTCTTCCGGGACAGGGAATCGATGGCTACACCTTC; CDR3: CASTILPGQGIDGYTF
J: TRBJ2-3; D: -; size: -; length: 14; V: TRBV5-4; DNA: TGTGCCAGCAGCGTTGGACCGAGCACAGATACGCAGTATTTT; CDR3: CASSVGPSTDTQYF
J: TRBJ1-4; D: -; size: -; length: 13; V: TRBV6-6; DNA: TGTGCCATACGACAGCCTCCTAATGAAAAACTGTTTTTT; CDR3: CAIRQPPNEKLFF
J: TRBJ2-3; D: -; size: -; length: 13; V: TRBV4-1; DNA: TGCGCCAGCAGCAAGTGGGGCACAGATACGCAGTATTTT; CDR3: CASSKWGTDTQYF
J: TRBJ1-6; D: TRBD1; size: -; length: 14; V: TRBV7-6; DNA: TGTGCCAGCAGCCACGGACAGGGGAGTTCACCCCTCCACTTT; CDR3: CASSHGQGSSPLHF
J: TRBJ2-7; D: TRBD1; size: once; length: 13; V: TRBV7-3; DNA: TGTGCCAGCAGCTTACTACAGGGGACCGAGCAGTACTTC; CDR3: CASSLLQGTEQYF
J: TRBJ1-2; D: -; size: many; length: 14; V: TRBV7-2; DNA: TGTGCCAGCAGCTTACCCCCCGGAGGTAATGGCTACACCTTC; CDR3: CASSLPPGGNGYTF
J: TRBJ2-1; D: TRBD2; size: few; length: 14; V: TRBV6-2/TRBV6-3; DNA: TGTGCCAGCCATAGCGGGGGGGCACGGGATGAGCAGTTCTTC; CDR3: CASHSGGARDEQFF
J: TRBJ2-2; D: TRBD1; size: -; length: 15; V: TRBV20-1; DNA: TGCAGTGCTAGGTCCGGACAGGGTGGCACCGGGGAGCTGTTTTTT; CDR3: CSARSGQGGTGELFF
J: TRBJ2-2; D: -; size: -; length: 15; V: TRBV6-6; DNA: TGTGCCAGCAGTTACTCCACCTCAGGGACCGGGGAGCTGTTTTTT; CDR3: CASSYSTSGTGELFF
J: TRBJ2-1; D: -; size: -; length: 19; V: TRBV19; DNA: TGTGCCAGTAGTAATCGGGGTCCGATCGGCGAGAGCTCCTACAATGAGCAGTTCTTC; CDR3: CASSNRGPIGESSYNEQFF
J: TRBJ1-2; D: -; size: many; length: 15; V: TRBV7-2; DNA: TGTGCCAGCAGCTTAAATGCTGGGAAGGATGGTGGCTACACCTTC; CDR3: CASSLNAGKDGGYTF
J: TRBJ1-2; D: -; size: -; length: 16; V: TRBV11-2; DNA: TGTGCCAGCAGCTTAGACCGCGGGACTTTTTCGTATGGCTACACCTTC; CDR3: CASSLDRGTFSYGYTF
J: TRBJ1-5; D: TRBD1; size: few; length: 16; V: TRBV6-6; DNA: TGTGCCAGCAGTGATCGGAGGACAGGGGCAGGACAGCCCCAGCATTTT; CDR3: CASSDRRTGAGQPQHF
J: TRBJ2-2; D: TRBD2; size: -; length: 15; V: TRBV9; DNA: TGTGCCAGCAGCGTAGGCGGGAGCGGGACCGGGGAGCTGTTTTTT; CDR3: CASSVGGSGTGELFF
J: TRBJ2-1; D: TRBD1; size: -; length: 20; V: TRBV7-2; DNA: TGTGCCAGCAGCTTCCCCGGGGATAGGACAGGGGGCATCTCCTACAATGAGCAGTTCTTC; CDR3: CASSFPGDRTGGISYNEQFF
J: TRBJ1-1; D: -; size: -; length: 15; V: TRBV6-5; DNA: TGTGCCAGCAGTTACTCGCTTGGGGGGAACACTGAAGCTTTCTTT; CDR3: CASSYSLGGNTEAFF
J: TRBJ1-5; D: -; size: few; length: 17; V: TRBV24-1; DNA: TGTGCCACCAGTGACCGACACGTTTCAGCTTGGAATCAGCCCCAGCATTTT; CDR3: CATSDRHVSAWNQPQHF
J: TRBJ2-2; D: -; size: -; length: 14; V: TRBV7-9; DNA: TGTGCCAGCAGCTTCCACCAGGGGACCGGGGAGCTGTTTTTT; CDR3: CASSFHQGTGELFF
J: TRBJ2-5; D: -; size: -; length: 14; V: TRBV7-8; DNA: TGTGCCAGCAGCTTAGTTAGGCAGCGAGAGACCCAGTACTTC; CDR3: CASSLVRQRETQYF
J: TRBJ2-7; D: -; size: -; length: 15; V: TRBV6-6; DNA: TGTGCCAGCAGTTACAACGGGGGGCCAACCTACGAGCAGTACTTC; CDR3: CASSYNGGPTYEQYF
J: TRBJ1-2; D: -; size: many; length: 13; V: TRBV7-2; DNA: TGTGCCAGCAGCTTTGCAGGGGTGGGAGGCTACACCTTC; CDR3: CASSFAGVGGYTF